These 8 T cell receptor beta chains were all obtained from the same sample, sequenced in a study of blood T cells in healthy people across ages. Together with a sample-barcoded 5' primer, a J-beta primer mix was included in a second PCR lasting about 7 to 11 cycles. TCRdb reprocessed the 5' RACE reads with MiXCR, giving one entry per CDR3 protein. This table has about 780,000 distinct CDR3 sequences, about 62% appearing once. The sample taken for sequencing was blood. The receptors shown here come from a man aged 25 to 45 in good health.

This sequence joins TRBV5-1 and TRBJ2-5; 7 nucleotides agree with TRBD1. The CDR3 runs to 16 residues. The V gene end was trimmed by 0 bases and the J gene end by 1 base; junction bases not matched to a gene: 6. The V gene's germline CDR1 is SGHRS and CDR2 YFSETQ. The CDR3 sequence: CASSLGGGRVQETQYF. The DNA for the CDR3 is TGCGCCAGCAGCTTGGGAGGGGGCCGGGTCCAAGAGACCCAGTACTTC.

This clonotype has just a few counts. The CDR3 reads CASSEVGDEKLAGDQETQYF. The CDR3 DNA follows: TGTGCCAGCAGTGAAGTTGGGGACGAAAAACTAGCGGGGGACCAAGAGACCCAGTACTTC. The chain is built from TRBV2 and TRBJ2-5; 11 bases match TRBD2. The V gene end was trimmed by 1 base and the J gene end by 0 bases; junction bases not matched to a gene: 13. CDR3 length: 20 residues. CDR1 is SNHLY, CDR2 FYNNEI, per germline.

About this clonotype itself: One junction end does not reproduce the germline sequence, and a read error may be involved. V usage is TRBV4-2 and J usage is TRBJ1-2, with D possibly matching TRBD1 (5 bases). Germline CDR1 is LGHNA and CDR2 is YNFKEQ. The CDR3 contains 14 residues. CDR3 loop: CASSQDLQDYGHTF. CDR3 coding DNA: TGTGCCAGCAGCCAAGATCTACAGGACTATGGCCACACCTTC.

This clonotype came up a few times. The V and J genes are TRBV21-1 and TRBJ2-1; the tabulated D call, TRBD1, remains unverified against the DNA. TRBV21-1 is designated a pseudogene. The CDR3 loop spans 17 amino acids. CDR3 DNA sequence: TGTGCCAGCAGCCTTCTTCGGACAGGCCGATCCTACAATGAGCAGTTCTTC. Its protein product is CASSLLRTGRSYNEQFF.

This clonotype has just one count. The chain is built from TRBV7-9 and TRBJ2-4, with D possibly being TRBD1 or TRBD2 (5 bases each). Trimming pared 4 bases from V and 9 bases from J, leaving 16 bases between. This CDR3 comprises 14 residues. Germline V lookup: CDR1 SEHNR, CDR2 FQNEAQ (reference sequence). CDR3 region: CASSSTTRGTIQYF. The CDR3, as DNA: TGTGCCAGCAGCTCAACTACTAGGGGAACCATTCAGTACTTC.

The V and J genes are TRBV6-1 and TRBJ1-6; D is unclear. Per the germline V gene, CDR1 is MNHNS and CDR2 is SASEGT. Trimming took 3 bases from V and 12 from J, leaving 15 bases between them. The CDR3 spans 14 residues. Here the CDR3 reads CASSDSTLEGPLHF. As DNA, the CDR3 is TGTGCCAGCAGTGACTCAACCTTAGAAGGACCCCTCCACTTT.

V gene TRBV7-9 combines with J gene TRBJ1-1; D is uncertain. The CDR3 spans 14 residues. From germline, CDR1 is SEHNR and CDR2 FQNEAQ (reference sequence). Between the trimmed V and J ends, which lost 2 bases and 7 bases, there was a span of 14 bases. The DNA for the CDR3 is TGTGCCAGCAGCTTAAATCGAGGGTTGGGTGAAGCTTTCTTT. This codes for CASSLNRGLGEAFF.

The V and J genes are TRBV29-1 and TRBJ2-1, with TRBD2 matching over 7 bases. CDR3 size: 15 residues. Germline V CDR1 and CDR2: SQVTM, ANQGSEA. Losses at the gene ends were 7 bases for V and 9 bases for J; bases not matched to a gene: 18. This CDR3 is CSESMASGPGVEQFF. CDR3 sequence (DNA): TGCAGCGAGAGTATGGCTAGCGGTCCCGGAGTTGAGCAGTTCTTC.